This entry is about one T cell receptor beta chain. These data are taken from a study of OX40 agonist ivuxolimab in advanced cancers. Study context: Partial responses were observed in three patients, of whom one had hepatocellular carcinoma and two had cutaneous melanoma.

Produced via immunoSEQ multiplex PCR; TCRdb's table is partial and in-frame only. The table records roughly 58,000 clones, around 85% of them present only once. The TCR originated in an adult with an advanced solid tumor such as melanoma, head and neck, liver or kidney cancer. The sample consisted of CD4+ or CD8+ T cells sorted from blood, taken in a trial of the OX40 agonist ivuxolimab.

CDR3: CASSLQAGIHNEQFF. The CDR3 DNA follows: TGTGCCAGCTCACTTCAAGCGGGGATACACAATGAGCAGTTCTTC. The chain joins TRBV18 to TRBJ2-1, with 7 bases matching TRBD2. Germline V gene data show CDR1 as KGHSH and CDR2 as LQKENI. The CDR3 contains 15 residues. Germline trimming cut 4 bases from V and 5 bases from J; bases unmatched to any gene: 8.